This record looks at one T cell receptor beta chain sequence and its context. TCRdb used MiXCR to reprocess the RT-PCR reads, holding one entry per CDR3 protein. This repertoire shows under 200,000 distinct CDR3 sequences, around 28% found once; its top ten account for roughly 3.2%. Germline values: CDR1 SNHLY, CDR2 FYNNEI. The CDR3 is 18 residues long. V lost 0 bases, J lost 2 bases, and 20 bases lay in between. This sample was included in a study of patients and donors after allogeneic stem cell transplantation. This chain connects TRBV2 to TRBJ2-7; D is unresolved. Sequenced: blood, either unsorted or a sorted T cell fraction (not recorded which). The sequence derives from a human donor who was either an allogeneic HSCT recipient or a stem cell or donor lymphocyte infusion donor (not recorded which). It is not recorded whose cells these are; they may come from a transplant donor. The DNA for the CDR3 is TGTGCCAGCAGTGAAGCGCTTCTGAGTTCCGTGGAAGCCTACGAGCAGTACTTC. It yields the protein CASSEALLSSVEAYEQYF.